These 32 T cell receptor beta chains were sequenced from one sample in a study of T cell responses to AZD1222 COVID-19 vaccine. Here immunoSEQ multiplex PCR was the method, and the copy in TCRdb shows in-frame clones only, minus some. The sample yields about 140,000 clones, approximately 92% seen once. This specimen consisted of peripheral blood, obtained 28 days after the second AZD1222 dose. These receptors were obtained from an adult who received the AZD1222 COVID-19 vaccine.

Here the CDR3 DNA reads TGTGCCAGCTCACCAGAAACAGACTACCGGGGCTACACCTTC. Translating gives CASSPETDYRGYTF. This chain connects TRBV18 to TRBJ1-2; no firm D call. V was clipped by 2 bases and J by 8 bases, with 15 bases between them. Germline V gene lookup returns CDR1 KGHSH and CDR2 LQKENI. This CDR3 contains 14 residues.

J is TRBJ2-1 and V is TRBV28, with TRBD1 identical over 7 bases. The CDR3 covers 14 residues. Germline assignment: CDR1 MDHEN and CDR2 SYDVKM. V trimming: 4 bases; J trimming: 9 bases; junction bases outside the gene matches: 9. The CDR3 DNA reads TGTGCCAGCAGTTCCAGGGGGTTGTCTGGTGAGCAGTTCTTC. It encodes CASSSRGLSGEQFF.

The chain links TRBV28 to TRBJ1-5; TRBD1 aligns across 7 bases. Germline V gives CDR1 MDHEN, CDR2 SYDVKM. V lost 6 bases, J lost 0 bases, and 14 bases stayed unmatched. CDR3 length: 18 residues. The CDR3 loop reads CASSSTTQDRFSNQPQHF. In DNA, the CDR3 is TGTGCCAGCAGCTCTACCACCCAGGACAGGTTTAGCAATCAGCCCCAGCATTTT.

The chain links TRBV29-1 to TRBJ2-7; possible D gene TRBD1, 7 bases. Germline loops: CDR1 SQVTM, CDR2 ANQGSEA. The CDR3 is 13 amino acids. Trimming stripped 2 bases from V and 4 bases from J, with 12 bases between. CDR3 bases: TGCAGCGTTGAAAAGGGGGCGGGGTACGAGCAGTACTTC. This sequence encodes CSVEKGAGYEQYF.

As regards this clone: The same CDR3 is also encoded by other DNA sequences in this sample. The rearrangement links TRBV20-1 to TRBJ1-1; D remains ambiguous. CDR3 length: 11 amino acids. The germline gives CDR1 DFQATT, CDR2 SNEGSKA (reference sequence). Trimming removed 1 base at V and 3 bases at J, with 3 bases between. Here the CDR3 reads CSARGDTEAFF. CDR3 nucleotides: TGCAGTGCTAGAGGCGACACTGAAGCTTTCTTT.

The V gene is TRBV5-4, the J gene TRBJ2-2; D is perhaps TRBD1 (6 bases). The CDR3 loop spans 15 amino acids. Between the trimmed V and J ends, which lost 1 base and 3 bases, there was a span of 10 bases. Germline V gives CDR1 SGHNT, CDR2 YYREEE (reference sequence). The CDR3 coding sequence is TGTGCCAGCAGCTTGAGGACAGATTACACCGGGGAGCTGTTTTTT. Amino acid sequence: CASSLRTDYTGELFF.

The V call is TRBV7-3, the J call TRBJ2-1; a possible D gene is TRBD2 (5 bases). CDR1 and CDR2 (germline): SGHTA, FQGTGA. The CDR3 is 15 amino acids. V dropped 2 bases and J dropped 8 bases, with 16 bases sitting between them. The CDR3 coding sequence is TGTGCCAGCAGCTTATTTGGTGGGAGTGGGGATGAGCAGTTCTTC. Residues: CASSLFGGSGDEQFF.

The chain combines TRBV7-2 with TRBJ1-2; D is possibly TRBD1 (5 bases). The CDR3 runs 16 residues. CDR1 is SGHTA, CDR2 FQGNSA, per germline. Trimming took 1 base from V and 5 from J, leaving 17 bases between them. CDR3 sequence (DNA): TGTGCCAGCAGCTTAGAGGGGATCTCCAATGGATATGGCTACACCTTC. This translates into CASSLEGISNGYGYTF. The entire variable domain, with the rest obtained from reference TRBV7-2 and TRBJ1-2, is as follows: GAGVSQSPSNKVTEKGKDVELRCDPISGHTALYWYRQSLGQGLEFLIYFQGNSAPDKSGLPSDRFSAERTGGSVSTLTIQRTQQEDSAVYLCASSLEGISNGYGYTFGSGTRLTVV.

The CDR3 bases are TGTGCCAGCAGCTATAGGGGGAATGAGCAGTTCTTC. Encoded protein: CASSYRGNEQFF. V and J are TRBV27 and TRBJ2-1, with D perhaps matching TRBD1 (6 bases). Per germline, CDR1 MNHEY and CDR2 SMNVEV (reference sequence). Deletions cut 6 bases from V and 7 bases from J, with 10 bases between. CDR3 length: 12 amino acids.

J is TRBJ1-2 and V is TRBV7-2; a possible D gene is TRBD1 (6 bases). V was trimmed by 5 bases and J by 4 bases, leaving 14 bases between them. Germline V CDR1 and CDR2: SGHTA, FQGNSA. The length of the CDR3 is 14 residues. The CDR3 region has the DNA TGTGCCAGCAGCCTTCTAGGACAGTCCTATGGCTACACCTTC. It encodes CASSLLGQSYGYTF.

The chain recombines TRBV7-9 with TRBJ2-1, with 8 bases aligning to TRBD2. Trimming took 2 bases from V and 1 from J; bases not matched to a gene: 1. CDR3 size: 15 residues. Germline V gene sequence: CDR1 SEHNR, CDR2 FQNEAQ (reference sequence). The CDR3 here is CASSLPSGSYNEQFF. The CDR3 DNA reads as TGTGCCAGCAGCTTACCTAGCGGGTCCTACAATGAGCAGTTCTTC.

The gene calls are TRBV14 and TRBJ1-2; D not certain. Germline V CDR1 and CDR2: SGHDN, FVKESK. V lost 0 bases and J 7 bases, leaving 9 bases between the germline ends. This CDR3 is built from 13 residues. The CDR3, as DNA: TGTGCCAGCAGCCAAGATCATCGCGGTGGCTACACCTTC. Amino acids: CASSQDHRGGYTF.

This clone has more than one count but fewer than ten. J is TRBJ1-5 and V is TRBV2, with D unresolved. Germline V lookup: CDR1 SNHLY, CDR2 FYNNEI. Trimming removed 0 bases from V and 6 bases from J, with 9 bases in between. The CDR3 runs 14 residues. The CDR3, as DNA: TGTGCCAGCAGTGAAGCTTGGGTGGGTCAGCCCCAGCATTTT. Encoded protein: CASSEAWVGQPQHF.

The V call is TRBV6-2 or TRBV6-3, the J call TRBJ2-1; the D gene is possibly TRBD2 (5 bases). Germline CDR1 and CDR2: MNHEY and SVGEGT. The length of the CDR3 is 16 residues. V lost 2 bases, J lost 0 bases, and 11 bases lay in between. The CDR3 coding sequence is TGTGCCAGCAGTTACCTCTTAGGGAGCTCCTACAATGAGCAGTTCTTC. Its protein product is CASSYLLGSSYNEQFF.

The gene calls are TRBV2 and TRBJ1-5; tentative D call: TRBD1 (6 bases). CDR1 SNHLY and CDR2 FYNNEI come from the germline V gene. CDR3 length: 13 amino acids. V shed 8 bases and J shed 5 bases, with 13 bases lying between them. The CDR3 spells CASVSRGDQPQHF. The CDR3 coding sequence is TGTGCCAGCGTGTCGAGGGGGGATCAGCCCCAGCATTTT.

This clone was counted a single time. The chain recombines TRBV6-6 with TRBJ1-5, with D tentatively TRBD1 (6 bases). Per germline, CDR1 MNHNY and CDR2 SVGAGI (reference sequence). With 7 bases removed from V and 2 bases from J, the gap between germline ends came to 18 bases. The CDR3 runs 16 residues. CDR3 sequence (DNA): TGTGCCAGCAAAGATATAGGGGGGGTTCGCAATCAGCCCCAGCATTTT. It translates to CASKDIGGVRNQPQHF.

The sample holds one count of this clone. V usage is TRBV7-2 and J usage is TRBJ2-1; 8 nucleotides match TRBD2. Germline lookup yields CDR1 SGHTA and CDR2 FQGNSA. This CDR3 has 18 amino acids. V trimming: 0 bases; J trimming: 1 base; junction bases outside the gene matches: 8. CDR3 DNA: TGTGCCAGCAGCTTAGCGAGTACGGGAGGGCGGTCCTACAATGAGCAGTTCTTC. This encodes CASSLASTGGRSYNEQFF.

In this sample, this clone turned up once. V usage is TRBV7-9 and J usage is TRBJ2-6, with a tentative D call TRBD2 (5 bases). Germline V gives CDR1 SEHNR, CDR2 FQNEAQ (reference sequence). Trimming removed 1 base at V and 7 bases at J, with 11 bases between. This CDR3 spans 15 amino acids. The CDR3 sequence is CASSLVPAGANVLTF. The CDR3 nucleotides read TGTGCCAGCAGCTTAGTACCCGCGGGTGCCAACGTCCTGACTTTC.

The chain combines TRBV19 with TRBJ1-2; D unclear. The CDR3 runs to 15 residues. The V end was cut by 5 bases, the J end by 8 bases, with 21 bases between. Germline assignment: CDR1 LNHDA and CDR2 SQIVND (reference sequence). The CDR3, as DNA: TGTGCCAGTAGTCCAACAAACCTACCCGGGCACGGCTACACCTTC. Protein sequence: CASSPTNLPGHGYTF.

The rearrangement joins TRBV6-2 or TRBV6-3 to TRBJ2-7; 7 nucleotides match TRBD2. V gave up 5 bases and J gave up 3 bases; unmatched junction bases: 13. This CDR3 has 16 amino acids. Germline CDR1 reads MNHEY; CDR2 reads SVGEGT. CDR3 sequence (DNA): TGTGCCAGCAGTCCGTCTAGCGGAGGGTACCGCTACGAGCAGTACTTC. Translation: CASSPSSGGYRYEQYF.

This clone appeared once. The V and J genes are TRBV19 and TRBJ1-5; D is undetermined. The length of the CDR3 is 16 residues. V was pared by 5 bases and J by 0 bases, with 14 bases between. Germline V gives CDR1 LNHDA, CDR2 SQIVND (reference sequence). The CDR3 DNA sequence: TGTGCCAGTAGTCCTAATCCCGGCAGTAGCAATCAGCCCCAGCATTTT. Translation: CASSPNPGSSNQPQHF. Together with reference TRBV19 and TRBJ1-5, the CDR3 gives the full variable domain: DGGITQSPKYLFRKEGQNVTLSCEQNLNHDAMYWYRQDPGQGLRLIYYSQIVNDFQKGDIAEGYSVSREKKESFPLTVTSAQKNPTAFYLCASSPNPGSSNQPQHFGDGTRLSIL.

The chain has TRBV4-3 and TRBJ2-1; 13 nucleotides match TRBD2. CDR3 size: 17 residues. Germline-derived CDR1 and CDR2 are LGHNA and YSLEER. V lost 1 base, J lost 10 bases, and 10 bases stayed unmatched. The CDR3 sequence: CASSQGGTSGIPREQFF. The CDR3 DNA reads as TGCGCCAGCAGCCAAGGCGGGACTAGCGGGATCCCGCGGGAGCAGTTCTTC.

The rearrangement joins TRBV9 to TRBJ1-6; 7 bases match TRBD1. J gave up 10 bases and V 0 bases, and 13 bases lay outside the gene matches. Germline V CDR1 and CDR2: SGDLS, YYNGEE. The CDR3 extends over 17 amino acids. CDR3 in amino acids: CASSVGDSDPSWSPLHF. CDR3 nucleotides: TGTGCCAGCAGCGTAGGGGACAGCGATCCGTCTTGGTCACCCCTCCACTTT.

CDR3 sequence reads: CASSLSSYGYTF. CDR3 sequence (DNA): TGTGCCAGCAGTTTATCCAGTTATGGCTACACCTTC. The chain carries TRBV28 and TRBJ1-2; D not certain. Trimming shortened V by 1 base and J by 5 bases, and 5 bases separated the two germline ends. This CDR3 is built from 12 residues. Per germline, CDR1 MDHEN and CDR2 SYDVKM.

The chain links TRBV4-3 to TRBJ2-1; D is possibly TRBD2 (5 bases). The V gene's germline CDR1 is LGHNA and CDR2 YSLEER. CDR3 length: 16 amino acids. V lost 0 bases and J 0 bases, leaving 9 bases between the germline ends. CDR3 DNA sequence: TGCGCCAGCAGCCAAGAACTCGGGGACTCCTACAATGAGCAGTTCTTC. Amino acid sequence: CASSQELGDSYNEQFF.

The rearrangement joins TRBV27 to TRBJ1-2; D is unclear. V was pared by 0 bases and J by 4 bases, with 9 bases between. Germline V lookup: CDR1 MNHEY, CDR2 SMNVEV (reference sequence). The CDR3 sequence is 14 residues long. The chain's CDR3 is CASSLSRTLYGYTF. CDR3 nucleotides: TGTGCCAGCAGTTTATCCAGGACGCTCTATGGCTACACCTTC.

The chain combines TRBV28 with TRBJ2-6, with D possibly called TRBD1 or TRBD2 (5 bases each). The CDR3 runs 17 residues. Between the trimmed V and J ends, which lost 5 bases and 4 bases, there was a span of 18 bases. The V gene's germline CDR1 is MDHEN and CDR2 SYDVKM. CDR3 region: CASSQGRGSTGANVLTF. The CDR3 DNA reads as TGTGCCAGCAGTCAGGGACGTGGGTCTACCGGGGCCAACGTCCTGACTTTC. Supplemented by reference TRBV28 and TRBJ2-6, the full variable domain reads DVKVTQSSRYLVKRTGEKVFLECVQDMDHENMFWYRQDPGLGLRLIYFSYDVKMKEKGDIPEGYSVSREKKERFSLILESASTNQTSMYLCASSQGRGSTGANVLTFGAGSRLTVL.

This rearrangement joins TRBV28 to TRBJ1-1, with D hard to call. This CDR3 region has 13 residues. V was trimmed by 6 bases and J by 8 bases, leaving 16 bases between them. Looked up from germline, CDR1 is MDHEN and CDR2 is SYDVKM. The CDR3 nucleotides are TGTGCCAGCAGGGGCCCGACCATCCGAGAAGCTTTCTTT. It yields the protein CASRGPTIREAFF.

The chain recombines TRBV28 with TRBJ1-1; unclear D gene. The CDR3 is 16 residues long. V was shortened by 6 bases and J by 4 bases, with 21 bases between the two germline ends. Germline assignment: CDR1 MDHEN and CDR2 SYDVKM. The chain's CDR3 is CASSPSFLGWGTEAFF. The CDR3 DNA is TGTGCCAGCAGCCCCTCCTTTCTGGGATGGGGCACTGAAGCTTTCTTT. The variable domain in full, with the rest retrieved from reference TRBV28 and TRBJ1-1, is DVKVTQSSRYLVKRTGEKVFLECVQDMDHENMFWYRQDPGLGLRLIYFSYDVKMKEKGDIPEGYSVSREKKERFSLILESASTNQTSMYLCASSPSFLGWGTEAFFGQGTRLTVV.

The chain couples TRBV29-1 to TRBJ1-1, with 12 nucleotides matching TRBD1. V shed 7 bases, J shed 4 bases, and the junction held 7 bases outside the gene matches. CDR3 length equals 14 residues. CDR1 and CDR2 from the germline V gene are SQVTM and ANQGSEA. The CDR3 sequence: CSGGQGASGTEAFF. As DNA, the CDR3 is TGCAGCGGGGGACAGGGGGCGAGCGGCACTGAAGCTTTCTTT.

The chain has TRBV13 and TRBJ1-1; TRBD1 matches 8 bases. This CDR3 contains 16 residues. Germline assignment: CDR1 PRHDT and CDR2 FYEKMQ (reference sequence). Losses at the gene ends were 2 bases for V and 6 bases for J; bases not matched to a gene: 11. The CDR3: CASSLWVFTQGAEAFF. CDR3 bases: TGTGCCAGCAGCTTATGGGTTTTTACACAGGGGGCTGAAGCTTTCTTT.

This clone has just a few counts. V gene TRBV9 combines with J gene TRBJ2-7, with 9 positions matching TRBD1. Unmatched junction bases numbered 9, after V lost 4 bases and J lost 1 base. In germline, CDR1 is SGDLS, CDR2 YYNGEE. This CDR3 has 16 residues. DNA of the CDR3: TGTGCCAGCAGCCTAGGCTGGGACAGGGCTTCCTACGAGCAGTACTTC. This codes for CASSLGWDRASYEQYF.